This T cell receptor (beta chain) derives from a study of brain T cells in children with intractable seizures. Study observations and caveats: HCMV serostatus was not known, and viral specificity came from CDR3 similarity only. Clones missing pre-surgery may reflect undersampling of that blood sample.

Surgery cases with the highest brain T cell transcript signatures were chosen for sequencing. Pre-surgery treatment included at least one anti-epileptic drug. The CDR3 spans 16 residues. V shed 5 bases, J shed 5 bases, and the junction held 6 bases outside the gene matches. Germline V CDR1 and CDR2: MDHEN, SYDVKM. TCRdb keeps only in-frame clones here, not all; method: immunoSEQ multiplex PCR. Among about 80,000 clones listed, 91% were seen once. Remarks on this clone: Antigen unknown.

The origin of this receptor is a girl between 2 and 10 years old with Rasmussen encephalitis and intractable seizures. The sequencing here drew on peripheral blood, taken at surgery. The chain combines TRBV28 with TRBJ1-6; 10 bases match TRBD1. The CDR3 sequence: CASSDRGTGDNSPLHF. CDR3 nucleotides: TGTGCCAGCAGTGACCGGGGGACAGGGGATAATTCACCCCTCCACTTT.